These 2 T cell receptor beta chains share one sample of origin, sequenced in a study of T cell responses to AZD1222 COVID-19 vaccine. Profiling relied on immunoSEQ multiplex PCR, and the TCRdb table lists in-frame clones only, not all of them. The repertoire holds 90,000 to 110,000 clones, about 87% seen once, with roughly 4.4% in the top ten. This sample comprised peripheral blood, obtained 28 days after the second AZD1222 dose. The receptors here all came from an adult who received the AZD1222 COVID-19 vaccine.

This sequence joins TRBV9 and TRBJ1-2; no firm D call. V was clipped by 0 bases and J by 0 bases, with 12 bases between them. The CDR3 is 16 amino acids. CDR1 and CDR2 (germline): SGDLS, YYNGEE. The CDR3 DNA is TGTGCCAGCAGCGTAGATCGAGGCATCACTAACTATGGCTACACCTTC. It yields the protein CASSVDRGITNYGYTF.

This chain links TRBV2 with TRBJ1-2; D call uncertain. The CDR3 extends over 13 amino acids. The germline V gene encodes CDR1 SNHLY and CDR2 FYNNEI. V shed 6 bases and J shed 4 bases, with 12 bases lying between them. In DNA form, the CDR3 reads TGTGCCAGCAGACAAGACAACCCCTATGGCTACACCTTC. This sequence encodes CASRQDNPYGYTF.